This TCR beta chain was sequenced for a study of cytomegalovirus exposure and HLA in healthy donors. Study information: Earlier, 150 million to 200 million T cells were analyzed, and over 95 million unique TCR beta sequences were found among them. Unique TCRs numbering some 80 million, obtained from HLA-typed donors, made up an early data release. Study observations and caveats: A later analysis by the authors found several of the most significant clusters apparently linked to common viral pathogens. Upon later analysis, HLA-associated TCR beta chains proved more clonally expanded than other, equally common chains.

Primers included in the PCR were 60 Vbeta and 13 Jbeta primers. The protocol was immunoSEQ multiplex PCR, while the TCRdb copy is restricted to in-frame clones and leaves out a portion. The table shows around 150,000 clones, with less than 85% occurring only once. As concerns this clone: What it recognizes is unknown.

This CDR3 contains 13 residues. V was pared by 5 bases and J by 4 bases, with 10 bases between. Germline V lookup: CDR1 SGHTA, CDR2 FQGNSA. Specimen: PBMCs. The chain uses TRBV7-2 and TRBJ2-3; D is possibly TRBD1 (5 bases). The source of this sequence is a man aged 35 to 55 in good health and CMV-seronegative. This CDR3 is CASSVDSPDTQYF. The CDR3, as DNA: TGTGCCAGCAGCGTCGACAGCCCAGATACGCAGTATTTT.